Listed here are 12 T cell receptor beta chains from one sample, sequenced in a study of regulatory T cells in long-lasting Graves disease. Time point meaning: newly diagnosed GD, antithyroid drugs for less than 3 months. PBMC RNA was the source of the TCR library. Arm-PCR of CDR3 regions and iRepertoire HTBI primers were used to build TCR beta libraries. TCRdb passed the multiplex PCR reads through MiXCR, listing each CDR3 protein once. This table holds a few hundred thousand distinct CDR3 sequences, roughly 19% found once. In addition, the sample was reused for a study of T cells in Graves' hyperthyroidism and ophthalmopathy.

The sample in question was peripheral blood mononuclear cells (PBMCs), obtained at new diagnosis, from a patient treated with antithyroid drugs. All receptors come from a woman in her 30s with Graves disease.

At least ten counts were recorded for this clonotype. J is TRBJ2-1 and V is TRBV3-1, with D maybe TRBD1 (5 bases). Trimming cost V 2 bases and J 6 bases, with 8 bases left between them. The CDR3 runs 13 residues. The germline CDR1 and CDR2 sequences are LGHDT and YNNKEL (reference sequence). DNA for the CDR3: TGTGCCAGCAGCCAAAGGGGCCGCAATGAGCAGTTCTTC. This codes for CASSQRGRNEQFF.

The sample holds many counts of this clonotype. The junction shows a germline mismatch at one end, possibly a read error. V is TRBV7-8 and J is TRBJ1-1; unclear D gene. Germline V gene data show CDR1 as SGHVS and CDR2 as FQNEAQ. This CDR3 is 15 amino acids long. Written as DNA, the CDR3 is TGTGCCAGCAGCTTAGCTGGCAACCCGAACACCGAAGCTTTCTTT. Its protein product is CASSLAGNPNTEAFF.

This clonotype has ten or more counts. The chain employs TRBV12-3 or TRBV12-4 and TRBJ1-2; 12 bases align to TRBD1. CDR3 length equals 16 residues. The V and J ends lost 3 bases and 4 bases, in that order; junction bases with no gene match: 6. CDR3 DNA sequence: TGTGCCAGCAGTTTGGGACAGGGGGCGAGAGGCTATGGCTACACCTTC. Its translation: CASSLGQGARGYGYTF.

The table lists this clonotype with many counts. V and J are TRBV29-1 and TRBJ2-7; 7 bases agree with TRBD2. The CDR3 loop spans 16 amino acids. CDR1 is SQVTM and CDR2 is ANQGSEA in the germline V gene. The junction had 17 bases not matched to a gene; V was cut back by 7 bases and J by 2 bases. The CDR3 DNA sequence: TGCAGCGGCTTAGGTAGCGGGCCGATCCTTACCTACGAGCAGTACTTC. Its translation is CSGLGSGPILTYEQYF.

This clonotype was observed many times. V and J are TRBV7-8 and TRBJ1-5; 10 bases map to TRBD1. The germline V gene encodes CDR1 SGHVS and CDR2 FQNEAQ. This CDR3 region has 17 residues. J was trimmed by 2 bases and V by 4 bases; bases with no gene match: 8. Here the CDR3 DNA reads TGTGCCAGCAGCTCAAGACAGGGGGCGGCGGGCAATCAGCCCCAGCATTTT. Its translation is CASSSRQGAAGNQPQHF.

Many counts were recorded for this clonotype. At one end the junction does not follow the germline gene, possibly because of a read error. The V call is TRBV19, the J call TRBJ1-4; the D gene is possibly TRBD1 (6 bases). The CDR3 spans 13 residues. Per germline, CDR1 LNHDA and CDR2 SQIVND (reference sequence). The DNA of the CDR3 is TGTGCCAGTAGTTTGGGGGCTAAGGAAAAACTGTTTTTT. Translated, it gives CASSLGAKEKLFF.

This clonotype was seen only a few times. J is TRBJ2-7 and V is TRBV3-1; the D gene is possibly TRBD1 (6 bases). Germline assignment: CDR1 LGHDT and CDR2 YNNKEL (reference sequence). V was shortened by 0 bases and J by 3 bases, with 12 bases between the two germline ends. There are 15 residues in the CDR3. This CDR3 reads CASSQDGQGLYEQYF. The CDR3 DNA follows: TGTGCCAGCAGCCAAGATGGGCAGGGGCTCTACGAGCAGTACTTC.

There are many counts of this clonotype. The chain links TRBV9 to TRBJ2-2; 8 positions agree with TRBD2. This CDR3 is 16 amino acids long. CDR1 is SGDLS and CDR2 is YYNGEE in the germline V gene. Trimming at V came to 4 bases and at J to 4 bases, leaving 9 bases not matched to a gene. Here the CDR3 reads CASSSPGLEGTGELFF. CDR3 DNA: TGTGCCAGCAGCTCACCGGGACTAGAGGGCACCGGGGAGCTGTTTTTT.

This clonotype was counted at least ten times. The rearrangement links TRBV6-2 or TRBV6-3 to TRBJ2-5, with 7 bases identical to TRBD1. This CDR3 is built from 14 residues. The V and J ends lost 5 bases and 5 bases, in that order; junction bases with no gene match: 8. In germline, CDR1 is MNHEY, CDR2 SVGEGT. CDR3 DNA sequence: TGTGCCAGCAGTCGAGACAGGGTGGAGGAGACCCAGTACTTC. This sequence encodes CASSRDRVEETQYF.

This clonotype has a count of ten or more. One junction end does not reproduce the germline sequence, and a read error may be involved. V gene TRBV28 combines with J gene TRBJ2-7; a possible D gene is TRBD1 (6 bases). The CDR3 covers 14 residues. In germline, CDR1 is MDHEN, CDR2 SYDVKM. CDR3 nucleotide sequence: TGTGCCAGCAGTCTCAGGGGCCGCTTCTACGGGCAGTACTTC. Its protein product is CASSLRGRFYGQYF.

This clonotype was picked up many times. The chain links TRBV30 to TRBJ2-7, with TRBD1 as a possible D gene (6 bases). Looked up from germline, CDR1 is GTSNPN and CDR2 is SVGIG (reference sequence). V lost 3 bases and J 3 bases, leaving 12 bases between the germline ends. This CDR3 is 13 amino acids long. DNA for the CDR3: TGTGCCTGGAGACAGGGCGACTTCTACGAGCAGTACTTC. This encodes CAWRQGDFYEQYF.

The rearrangement links TRBV19 to TRBJ2-1; no clear D. Trimming cost V 7 bases and J 0 bases, with 4 bases left between them. Germline assignment: CDR1 LNHDA and CDR2 SQIVND (reference sequence). CDR3 length: 12 amino acids. CDR3 residues: CASNISYNEQFF. The CDR3 DNA follows: TGTGCCAGTAATATCTCCTACAATGAGCAGTTCTTC. The full variable domain, with the rest looked up from reference TRBV19 and TRBJ2-1, is DGGITQSPKYLFRKEGQNVTLSCEQNLNHDAMYWYRQDPGQGLRLIYYSQIVNDFQKGDIAEGYSVSREKKESFPLTVTSAQKNPTAFYLCASNISYNEQFFGPGTRLTVL.